Described below is a single T cell receptor (beta chain) sequence and its context. The data originate from a study of blood T cells in healthy people across ages. The CDR3 has 17 amino acids. The V end was cut by 2 bases, the J end by 0 bases, with 14 bases between. A second about 7 to 11 cycle PCR used barcoded and J-beta primers. MiXCR was run by TCRdb on the 5' RACE reads, yielding one entry per CDR3 protein. The table lists around 1,000,000 distinct CDR3 sequences, under 30% of them singletons. The same specimen was also included in a second study, on T cells of mothers and their children. That paper notes: Reverse transcription into cDNA received all extracted RNA, at approximately 1.5 ug per 15 ul. Over 8 million reads per mother and around 3 million per child were obtained.

The chain links TRBV12-3 or TRBV12-4 to TRBJ1-3, with D unresolved. This TCR was recovered from a girl under 10 years old in good health. Sequences were obtained from blood. The CDR3 region has the DNA TGTGCCAGCAGTTTAAGCGTAAAGCCCGCCTCTGGAAACACCATATATTTT. Residues: CASSLSVKPASGNTIYF.